A single sample gave rise to the 22 T cell receptor beta chains below, sequenced in a study of T cells after yellow fever vaccination (dated by TCRdb to the late 2010s). In light of the paper, this sample's treatment or condition label describes: live attenuated yellow fever vaccine strain. Preparation of the library involved 5' RACE. Sequenced on an Illumina HiSeq 2500. TCRdb passed the public sequencing reads through fastp at Q25 and MiXCR, retaining productive beta sequences. Every distinct CDR3 protein forms one entry, paired with its most common genes and DNA. The sample contains some 560,000 distinct CDR3 sequences, around 16% of them found a single time. The ten largest clonotypes hold around 15% of the sample. Sequencing used PBMCs, obtained around 5 days after the first yellow fever vaccination. Receptors were obtained from a man aged 18 to 35 who received the YFV17D yellow fever vaccine.

This clonotype was detected a few times. The chain couples TRBV7-2 to TRBJ2-1, with D possibly being TRBD2 (5 bases). CDR1 is SGHTA and CDR2 is FQGNSA in the germline V gene. CDR3 size: 14 residues. V was shortened by 3 bases and J by 3 bases, with 9 bases between the two germline ends. DNA for the CDR3: TGTGCCAGCAGCTTCTACCGGGACTACAATGAGCAGTTCTTC. It is translated as CASSFYRDYNEQFF.

Only a few counts were recorded for this clonotype. The chain couples TRBV5-1 to TRBJ2-1; no reliable D call. The CDR3 extends over 14 amino acids. Germline lookup yields CDR1 SGHRS and CDR2 YFSETQ. Trimming shortened V by 2 bases and J by 11 bases, and 17 bases separated the two germline ends. CDR3 protein: CASSFQRPDGQQFF. The CDR3 nucleotides read TGCGCCAGCAGCTTCCAGCGACCAGATGGGCAGCAGTTCTTC.

The V gene is TRBV12-3 or TRBV12-4, the J gene TRBJ1-2; tentatively, D is TRBD1 (6 bases). The CDR3 extends over 12 amino acids. The V gene lost 11 bases and the J gene lost 6 bases, with 16 bases spanning the gap. CDR3 protein: CASTTGFDGYTF. The CDR3 nucleotides read TGTGCCTCAACCACAGGGTTTGATGGCTACACCTTC.

This clonotype was seen ten or more times. The gene calls are TRBV5-1 and TRBJ1-1, with D hard to call. V lost 0 bases, J lost 6 bases, and 9 bases lay in between. The germline CDR1 and CDR2 sequences are SGHRS and YFSETQ. The CDR3 covers 13 residues. In DNA, the CDR3 is TGCGCCAGCAGCTTGGGGCCAGCCGCTGAAGCTTTCTTT. Protein product: CASSLGPAAEAFF.

This clonotype was detected a few times. The gene calls are TRBV14 and TRBJ2-7, with 7 nucleotides matching TRBD2. The ends lost 4 bases at V and 0 bases at J; junction bases unmatched: 9. The CDR3 totals 16 residues. Per germline, CDR1 SGHDN and CDR2 FVKESK. Written as DNA, the CDR3 is TGTGCCAGCAGCCGGACCGCGGGGGAGACCTCCTACGAGCAGTACTTC. Amino acids: CASSRTAGETSYEQYF.

This clonotype has just a few counts. This sequence joins TRBV4-1 and TRBJ2-3; no reliable D call. Germline CDR1 reads MGHRA; CDR2 reads YSYEKL. This CDR3 is built from 15 residues. Trimming left V 2 bases short and J 2 bases short, with 11 bases between. CDR3 amino acids: CASSQRIASTDTQYF. In DNA form, the CDR3 reads TGCGCCAGCAGCCAACGGATAGCATCCACAGATACGCAGTATTTT.

This clonotype was counted ten times or more. The V call is TRBV12-3 or TRBV12-4, the J call TRBJ1-5; D not resolved. This CDR3 spans 12 amino acids. The ends were cut back, 6 bases at V and 3 bases at J, with 6 bases in the middle. The CDR3: CASRYSNQPQHF. The CDR3 bases are TGTGCCAGCAGGTATTCCAATCAGCCCCAGCATTTT.

This clonotype showed up just a few times. The rearrangement joins TRBV7-9 to TRBJ2-1; D unresolved. Trimming left V 0 bases short and J 12 bases short, with 9 bases between. The CDR3 totals 12 residues. The germline V gene has CDR1 SEHNR and CDR2 FQNEAQ (reference sequence). The CDR3 protein is CASSLAPSGQFF. The CDR3 nucleotides are TGTGCCAGCAGCTTAGCCCCATCGGGGCAGTTCTTC. The full variable domain, its missing parts supplied by reference TRBV7-9 and TRBJ2-1, is DTGVSQNPRHKITKRGQNVTFRCDPISEHNRLYWYRQTLGQGPEFLTYFQNEAQLEKSRLLSDRFSAERPKGSFSTLEIQRTEQGDSAMYLCASSLAPSGQFFGPGTRLTVL.

This clonotype came up a few times. This chain joins TRBV29-1 and TRBJ1-5, with 9 bases fitting TRBD1. V lost 4 bases, J lost 7 bases, and 5 bases stayed unmatched. Germline CDR1 reads SQVTM; CDR2 reads ANQGSEA. The length of the CDR3 is 13 residues. DNA of the CDR3: TGCAGCGTTGGCCGGGACAGGGAACAGCCCCAGCATTTT. It specifies CSVGRDREQPQHF.

The table lists this clonotype with a few counts. CDR3 coding DNA: TGCGCCAGCAGCCAAGTAGGGACAGGGGGCGCGGGAACTGAAGCTTTCTTT. This sequence encodes CASSQVGTGGAGTEAFF. The chain has TRBV4-3 and TRBJ1-1; 12 positions agree with TRBD1. The CDR3 contains 17 residues. The V segment lost 1 base and the J segment 5 bases; nucleotides outside the gene matches: 8. Germline values: CDR1 LGHNA, CDR2 YSLEER.

The J gene is TRBJ2-5, the V gene TRBV24-1; D possibly corresponds to TRBD2 (5 bases). The CDR3 has 15 residues. V was cut by 3 bases and J by 5 bases, with 15 bases left in between. Germline CDR1 reads KGHDR; CDR2 reads SFDVKD. This CDR3 reads CATSDPSAGSETQYF. DNA of the CDR3: TGTGCCACCAGTGATCCCAGCGCGGGTTCGGAGACCCAGTACTTC.

This clonotype turned up a few times. This rearrangement joins TRBV9 to TRBJ2-1, with 8 bases that match TRBD2. The CDR3 sequence is 14 residues long. The trim removed 0 bases at V and 8 bases at J, leaving 4 bases unmatched. The germline gives CDR1 SGDLS, CDR2 YYNGEE. CDR3 sequence (DNA): TGTGCCAGCAGCGTAGGAGCGGGGGAGGATGAGCAGTTCTTC. It translates to CASSVGAGEDEQFF.

J is TRBJ1-6 and V is TRBV6-1; D possibly corresponds to TRBD1 (5 bases). With 7 bases removed from V and 6 bases from J, the gap between germline ends came to 13 bases. The germline V gene has CDR1 MNHNS and CDR2 SASEGT. The CDR3 runs 14 residues. The CDR3 reads CASNPRQSNSPLHF. As DNA, the CDR3 is TGTGCCAGCAACCCGAGACAGAGTAATTCACCCCTCCACTTT.

This clonotype has a handful of counts. The chain is built from TRBV18 and TRBJ2-3; D is possibly TRBD1 (5 bases). This CDR3 is built from 15 residues. Trimming removed 1 base at V and 3 bases at J, with 11 bases between. The germline gives CDR1 KGHSH, CDR2 LQKENI. The CDR3 DNA reads as TGTGCCAGCTCACCACAGGGGATGAATACAGATACGCAGTATTTT. It specifies CASSPQGMNTDTQYF.

This clonotype was detected only a few times. J is TRBJ1-2 and V is TRBV7-8; tentative D call: TRBD1 (5 bases). CDR1 and CDR2 from the germline V gene are SGHVS and FQNEAQ. V dropped 0 bases and J dropped 5 bases, with 10 bases sitting between them. This CDR3 region has 14 residues. CDR3: CASSLALGGYGYTF. The CDR3 coding sequence is TGTGCCAGCAGCTTAGCGCTGGGGGGTTATGGCTACACCTTC.

The rearrangement links TRBV5-1 to TRBJ2-1; D is unresolved. This CDR3 spans 13 amino acids. The germline gives CDR1 SGHRS, CDR2 YFSETQ. V shed 4 bases and J shed 8 bases, with 13 bases lying between them. The CDR3 sequence: CASSPNTSDEQFF. CDR3 bases: TGCGCCAGCAGCCCAAATACCTCCGATGAGCAGTTCTTC.

This clonotype was found a few times. V gene TRBV7-9 combines with J gene TRBJ2-2; D remains unclear. Germline CDR1 reads SEHNR; CDR2 reads FQNEAQ (reference sequence). V was shortened by 5 bases and J by 1 base, with 14 bases between the two germline ends. This CDR3 has 16 residues. CDR3 amino acids: CASSPPWTLNTGELFF. CDR3 sequence (DNA): TGTGCCAGCAGCCCCCCGTGGACCTTGAACACCGGGGAGCTGTTTTTT.

The sample holds a few counts of this clonotype. The chain employs TRBV5-6 and TRBJ1-2; a weak D match, TRBD1 (5 bases). From germline, CDR1 is SGHDT and CDR2 YYEEEE. The CDR3 consists of 14 residues. V lost 0 bases and J lost 7, with 13 bases in between. The CDR3, as DNA: TGTGCCAGCAGCTTGGTGCAGGGTAAACTTGGCTACACCTTC. Its protein is CASSLVQGKLGYTF.

The genes are TRBV14 and TRBJ2-3; D is undetermined. Germline V gene data show CDR1 as SGHDN and CDR2 as FVKESK. This CDR3 is built from 16 residues. Between the trimmed V and J ends, which lost 3 bases and 5 bases, there was a span of 18 bases. The CDR3 sequence is CASSQESWGFQDTQYF. CDR3 nucleotide sequence: TGTGCCAGCAGCCAGGAGTCGTGGGGATTCCAAGATACGCAGTATTTT.

V and J are TRBV11-2 and TRBJ1-3; 8 positions agree with TRBD1. CDR3 size: 16 residues. Trimming cost V 5 bases and J 0 bases; bases outside gene matches: 6. CDR1 is SGHAT and CDR2 is FQNNGV in the germline V gene. The chain's CDR3 is CASSKGQVISGNTIYF. DNA of the CDR3: TGTGCCAGCAGCAAGGGACAGGTCATCTCTGGAAACACCATATATTTT.

This clonotype appeared a few times. CDR3 coding DNA: TGTGCCAGCAGCGTAGCAGCGGCTAGCACAGATACGCAGTATTTT. Translating it yields CASSVAAASTDTQYF. V is TRBV9 and J is TRBJ2-3, with D tentatively TRBD2 (5 bases). V was shortened by 0 bases and J by 0 bases, with 8 bases between the two germline ends. CDR1 is SGDLS and CDR2 is YYNGEE in the germline V gene. The CDR3 is 15 amino acids.

In this sample, this clonotype turned up many times. V usage is TRBV7-3 and J usage is TRBJ2-3; 9 bases agree with TRBD1. J lost 3 bases, V lost 5 bases, and 6 bases had no gene match. There are 15 residues in the CDR3. Per germline, CDR1 SGHTA and CDR2 FQGTGA. CDR3 DNA sequence: TGTGCCAGCAGCCTCGGAGGGACAGGGACAGATACGCAGTATTTT. This translates into CASSLGGTGTDTQYF.